The 20 T cell receptor beta chains presented below share a single source sample, sequenced in a study of cytotoxic CD8 clonotypes in ibrutinib-treated CLL. The method was immunoSEQ multiplex PCR; TCRdb's version includes in-frame clones alone and lacks a portion of them. The table records 250,000 to 350,000 clones, 76% of them present only once. This sample comprised PBMCs, obtained at disease progression, from a patient treated with ibrutinib. The receptor source for this set is a human donor with chronic lymphocytic leukemia.

The gene calls are TRBV6-4 and TRBJ1-4; 7 bases match TRBD1. Germline V lookup: CDR1 MRHNA, CDR2 SNTAGT. This CDR3 spans 16 amino acids. V lost 1 base to trimming and J lost 6 bases; unmatched junction nucleotides: 8. CDR3 bases: TGTGCCAGCAGTGACTGGGCAGGGGGTCTCGATGAAAAACTGTTTTTT. Translation gives CASSDWAGGLDEKLFF.

V usage is TRBV27 and J usage is TRBJ1-4; D not resolved. Germline CDR1 reads MNHEY; CDR2 reads SMNVEV (reference sequence). The CDR3 runs 12 residues. V shed 3 bases and J shed 11 bases, with 10 bases lying between them. The CDR3 DNA follows: TGTGCCAGCAGTTTGAACGGTGGGAAACTGTTTTTT. Amino acid sequence: CASSLNGGKLFF.

This clone was observed a few times. V and J are TRBV9 and TRBJ2-1, with 8 bases matching TRBD1. This CDR3 comprises 14 residues. Germline V gene lookup returns CDR1 SGDLS and CDR2 YYNGEE. With 6 bases clipped from V and 9 bases from J, the junction kept 11 bases outside the gene matches. CDR3 DNA sequence: TGTGCCAGCACGACAGGGGCCGAGTCGTCTGAGCAGTTCTTC. Translating it yields CASTTGAESSEQFF.

This chain links TRBV5-4 with TRBJ2-4; 9 positions agree with TRBD1. V gave up 4 bases and J gave up 7 bases; unmatched junction bases: 6. Per the germline V gene, CDR1 is SGHNT and CDR2 is YYREEE (reference sequence). This CDR3 is built from 14 residues. Here the CDR3 DNA reads TGTGCCAGCAGCCCTGGACAGGGGTTGAACATTCAGTACTTC. Translation gives CASSPGQGLNIQYF.

The chain employs TRBV28 and TRBJ1-5, with 9 bases identical to TRBD1. Germline loops: CDR1 MDHEN, CDR2 SYDVKM. The CDR3 extends over 18 amino acids. Losses at the gene ends were 5 bases for V and 2 bases for J; bases not matched to a gene: 13. CDR3: CASSPEDRGILGNQPQHF. The CDR3 nucleotides read TGTGCCAGCAGTCCCGAGGACAGGGGTATCCTGGGCAATCAGCCCCAGCATTTT.

The DNA of the CDR3 is TGTGCCAGCAGCTCCAGACTAGCGGGAGTTCTCAATGAGCAGTTCTTC. This codes for CASSSRLAGVLNEQFF. The genes are TRBV11-2 and TRBJ2-1; TRBD2 matches at 12 bases. The germline V gene encodes CDR1 SGHAT and CDR2 FQNNGV. V lost 4 bases, J lost 6 bases, and 7 bases stayed unmatched. This CDR3 has 16 amino acids.

The chain carries TRBV2 and TRBJ1-4; TRBD1 might be the D (5 bases). Trimming pared 2 bases from V and 0 bases from J, leaving 16 bases between. The CDR3 totals 18 residues. Germline V gene lookup returns CDR1 SNHLY and CDR2 FYNNEI. In DNA, the CDR3 is TGTGCCAGCAGTGAAAGGCAGGGCTTTTGGTCAACTAATGAAAAACTGTTTTTT. Encoded protein: CASSERQGFWSTNEKLFF.

The rearrangement links TRBV9 to TRBJ2-4, with D possibly being TRBD1 (5 bases). The CDR3 is 12 residues long. The germline CDR1 and CDR2 sequences are SGDLS and YYNGEE. V was trimmed by 2 bases and J by 8 bases, leaving 8 bases between them. The DNA of the CDR3 is TGTGCCAGCAGCGTTCAAGGGGACATTCAGTACTTC. It is translated as CASSVQGDIQYF.

The chain uses TRBV10-3 and TRBJ2-7; D is possibly TRBD1 (5 bases). V was pared by 3 bases and J by 0 bases, with 9 bases between. Per the germline V gene, CDR1 is ENHRY and CDR2 is SYGVKD. The CDR3 contains 14 residues. The CDR3, as DNA: TGTGCCATCAGTGAATCCGACAGCTCCTACGAGCAGTACTTC. This codes for CAISESDSSYEQYF.

The count of this clone is one. The chain recombines TRBV27 with TRBJ1-1; a weak D match, TRBD1 (5 bases). V gave up 6 bases and J gave up 5 bases, with 13 bases separating them. In germline, CDR1 is MNHEY, CDR2 SMNVEV (reference sequence). CDR3 length equals 13 residues. CDR3 amino acids: CASSQGVWTEAFF. CDR3 DNA sequence: TGTGCCAGCAGCCAAGGGGTATGGACTGAAGCTTTCTTT.

This chain links TRBV14 with TRBJ2-2; D may match TRBD1 or TRBD2 (5 bases each). This CDR3 has 14 residues. The ends were cut back, 1 base at V and 6 bases at J, with 9 bases in the middle. Germline lookup yields CDR1 SGHDN and CDR2 FVKESK. The CDR3 nucleotides read TGTGCCAGCAGCCAAGTTGGGGGTTCCGGGGAGCTGTTTTTT. Its translation is CASSQVGGSGELFF.

J is TRBJ2-1 and V is TRBV7-2; unclear D gene. Germline values: CDR1 SGHTA, CDR2 FQGNSA. This CDR3 region has 13 residues. V was pared by 3 bases and J by 0 bases, with 3 bases between. The CDR3 DNA reads as TGTGCCAGCAGCTTCCGCTCCTACAATGAGCAGTTCTTC. It codes for CASSFRSYNEQFF.

This sequence joins TRBV18 and TRBJ2-7; 9 bases agree with TRBD1. CDR3 length: 13 residues. With 2 bases clipped from V and 5 bases from J, the junction kept 1 base outside the gene matches. Germline-derived CDR1 and CDR2 are KGHSH and LQKENI. The CDR3 sequence is CASSPRTGDEQYF. As DNA, the CDR3 is TGTGCCAGCTCACCAAGGACAGGGGACGAGCAGTACTTC.

V is TRBV27 and J is TRBJ2-5; D not certain. Trimming stripped 3 bases from V and 4 bases from J, with 9 bases between. The CDR3 sequence is 13 residues long. Germline CDR1 MNHEY, CDR2 SMNVEV (reference sequence). The CDR3 DNA reads as TGTGCCAGCAGTTTCGGTGGAGTAGAGACCCAGTACTTC. This sequence encodes CASSFGGVETQYF.

The rearrangement joins TRBV27 to TRBJ2-2; D perhaps matches TRBD2 (5 bases). Germline lookup yields CDR1 MNHEY and CDR2 SMNVEV (reference sequence). Trimming shortened V by 3 bases and J by 0 bases, and 14 bases separated the two germline ends. The CDR3 covers 17 residues. CDR3 DNA sequence: TGTGCCAGCAGTTTCCTGTCCAGCGGTGCGAACACCGGGGAGCTGTTTTTT. This translates into CASSFLSSGANTGELFF.

This clone was detected only once. This chain joins TRBV7-6 and TRBJ2-2; D is undetermined. CDR1 and CDR2 (germline): SGHVS, FNYEAQ. This CDR3 has 16 residues. Trimming removed 1 base from V and 5 bases from J, with 14 bases in between. In nucleotides, the CDR3 is TGTGCCAGCAGCTTAGGCGGACCCCTGACGACCGGGGAGCTGTTTTTT. Translated, it gives CASSLGGPLTTGELFF.

The chain uses TRBV4-1 and TRBJ1-1, with TRBD1 as a possible D gene (5 bases). Germline V gives CDR1 MGHRA, CDR2 YSYEKL. This CDR3 is 15 amino acids long. Trimming pared 0 bases from V and 2 bases from J, leaving 10 bases between. DNA for the CDR3: TGCGCCAGCAGCCAAGAACGGGGCTTTAACACTGAAGCTTTCTTT. Its protein product is CASSQERGFNTEAFF.

V and J are TRBV11-2 and TRBJ2-7; no clear D gene. The V end lost 5 bases, the J end lost 2 bases, and 10 bases lay between the germline ends. The CDR3 sequence is 13 residues long. Germline CDR1 is SGHAT and CDR2 is FQNNGV. CDR3 protein: CASSQTPAYEQYF. The CDR3, as DNA: TGTGCCAGCAGCCAGACCCCAGCCTACGAGCAGTACTTC. Full variable domain (remainder filled in from reference TRBV11-2 and TRBJ2-7): EAGVAQSPRYKIIEKRQSVAFWCNPISGHATLYWYQQILGQGPKLLIQFQNNGVVDDSQLPKDRFSAERLKGVDSTLKIQPAKLEDSAVYLCASSQTPAYEQYFGPGTRLTVT.

This chain connects TRBV29-1 to TRBJ1-6; a possible D gene is TRBD1 (5 bases). Germline values: CDR1 SQVTM, CDR2 ANQGSEA. The CDR3 contains 14 residues. V dropped 2 bases and J dropped 5 bases, with 10 bases sitting between them. DNA for the CDR3: TGCAGCGTTGAACCCTGGGGGGATAATTCACCCCTCCACTTT. Protein product: CSVEPWGDNSPLHF.

This chain links TRBV29-1 with TRBJ1-2, with D unresolved. V was shortened by 0 bases and J by 1 base, with 12 bases between the two germline ends. CDR1 and CDR2 (germline): SQVTM, ANQGSEA. The CDR3 runs 15 residues. For the CDR3, the DNA is TGCAGCGTTGAAGACCGGGTCTCGGGTAACTATGGCTACACCTTC. Its protein is CSVEDRVSGNYGYTF.